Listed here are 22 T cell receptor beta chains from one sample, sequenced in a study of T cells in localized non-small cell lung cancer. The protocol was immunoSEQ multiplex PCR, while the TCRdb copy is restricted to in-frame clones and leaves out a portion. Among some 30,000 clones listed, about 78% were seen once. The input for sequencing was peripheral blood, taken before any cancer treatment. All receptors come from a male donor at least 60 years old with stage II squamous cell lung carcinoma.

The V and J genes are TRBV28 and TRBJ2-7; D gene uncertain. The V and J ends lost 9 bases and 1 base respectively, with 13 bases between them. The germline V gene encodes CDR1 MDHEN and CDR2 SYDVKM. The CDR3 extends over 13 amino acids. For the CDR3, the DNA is TGTGCCAGTGGACCCTCCGCATCCTACGAGCAGTACTTC. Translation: CASGPSASYEQYF.

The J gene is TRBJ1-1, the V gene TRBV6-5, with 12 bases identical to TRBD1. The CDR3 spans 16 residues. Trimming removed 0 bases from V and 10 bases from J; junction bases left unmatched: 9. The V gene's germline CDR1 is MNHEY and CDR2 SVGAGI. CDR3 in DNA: TGTGCCAGCAGTTACTCCTCGGGACAGGGGGCATACGGAGCTTTCTTT. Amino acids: CASSYSSGQGAYGAFF.

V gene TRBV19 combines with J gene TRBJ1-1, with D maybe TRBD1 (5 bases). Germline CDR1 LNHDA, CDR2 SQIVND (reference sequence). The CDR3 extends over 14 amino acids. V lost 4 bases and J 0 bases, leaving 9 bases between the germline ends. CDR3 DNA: TGTGCCAGTAGTACGGGACCGATGAACACTGAAGCTTTCTTT. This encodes CASSTGPMNTEAFF. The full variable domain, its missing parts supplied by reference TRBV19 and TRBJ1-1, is DGGITQSPKYLFRKEGQNVTLSCEQNLNHDAMYWYRQDPGQGLRLIYYSQIVNDFQKGDIAEGYSVSREKKESFPLTVTSAQKNPTAFYLCASSTGPMNTEAFFGQGTRLTVV.

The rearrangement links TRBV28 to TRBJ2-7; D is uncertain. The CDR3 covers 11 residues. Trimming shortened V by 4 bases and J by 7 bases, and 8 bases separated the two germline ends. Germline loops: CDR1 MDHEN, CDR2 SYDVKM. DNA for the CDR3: TGTGCCAGCAGTTCTAGGTTAGAGCAGTACTTC. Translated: CASSSRLEQYF.

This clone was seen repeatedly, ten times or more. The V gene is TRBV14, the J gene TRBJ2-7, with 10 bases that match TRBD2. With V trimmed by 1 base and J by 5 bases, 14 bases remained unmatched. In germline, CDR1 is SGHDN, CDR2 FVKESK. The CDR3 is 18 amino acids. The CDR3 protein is CASSQGFRSGGSGHEQYF. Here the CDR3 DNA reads TGTGCCAGCAGCCAAGGATTCCGTAGCGGGGGGTCCGGGCACGAGCAGTACTTC.

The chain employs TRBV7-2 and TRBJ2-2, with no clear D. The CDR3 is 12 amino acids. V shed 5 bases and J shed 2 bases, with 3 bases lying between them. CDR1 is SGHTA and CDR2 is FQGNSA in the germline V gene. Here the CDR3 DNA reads TGTGCCAGCAGCCGTAACACCGGGGAGCTGTTTTTT. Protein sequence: CASSRNTGELFF.

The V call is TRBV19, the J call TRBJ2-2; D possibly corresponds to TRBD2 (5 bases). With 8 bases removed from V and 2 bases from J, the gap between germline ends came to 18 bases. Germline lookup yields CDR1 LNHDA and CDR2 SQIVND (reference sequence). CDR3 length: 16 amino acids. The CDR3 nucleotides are TGTGCCAGTTTTCCCCGGACGGGATACAACACCGGGGAGCTGTTTTTT. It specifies CASFPRTGYNTGELFF. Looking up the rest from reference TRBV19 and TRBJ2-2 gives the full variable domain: DGGITQSPKYLFRKEGQNVTLSCEQNLNHDAMYWYRQDPGQGLRLIYYSQIVNDFQKGDIAEGYSVSREKKESFPLTVTSAQKNPTAFYLCASFPRTGYNTGELFFGEGSRLTVL.

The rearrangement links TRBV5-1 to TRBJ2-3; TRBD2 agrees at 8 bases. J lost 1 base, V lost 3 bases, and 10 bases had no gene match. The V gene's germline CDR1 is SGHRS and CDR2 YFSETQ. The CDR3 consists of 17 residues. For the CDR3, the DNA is TGCGCCAGCAGCTCGGGACCGTCAGCGGGGGGCACAGATACGCAGTATTTT. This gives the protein CASSSGPSAGGTDTQYF. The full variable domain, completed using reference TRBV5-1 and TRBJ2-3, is KAGVTQTPRYLIKTRGQQVTLSCSPISGHRSVSWYQQTPGQGLQFLFEYFSETQRNKGNFPGRFSGRQFSNSRSEMNVSTLELGDSALYLCASSSGPSAGGTDTQYFGPGTRLTVL.

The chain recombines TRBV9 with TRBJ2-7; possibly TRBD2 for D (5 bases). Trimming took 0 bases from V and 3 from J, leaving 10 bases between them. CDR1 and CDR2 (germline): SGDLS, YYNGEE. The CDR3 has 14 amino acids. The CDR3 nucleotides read TGTGCCAGCAGCGTAGCTAACGGGATCTACGAGCAGTACTTC. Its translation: CASSVANGIYEQYF.

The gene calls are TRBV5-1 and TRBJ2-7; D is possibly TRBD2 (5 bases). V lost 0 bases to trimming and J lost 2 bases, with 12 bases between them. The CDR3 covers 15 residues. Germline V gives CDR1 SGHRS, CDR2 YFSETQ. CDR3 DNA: TGCGCCAGCAGCTTGGCTGGTTCGGGGACCTACGAGCAGTACTTC. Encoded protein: CASSLAGSGTYEQYF.

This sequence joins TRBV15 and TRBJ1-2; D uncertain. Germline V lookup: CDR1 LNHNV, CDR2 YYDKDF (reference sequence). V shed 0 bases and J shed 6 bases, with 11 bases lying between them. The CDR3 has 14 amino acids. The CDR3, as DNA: TGTGCCACCAGCAGAGATAGTAAGGGAAATGGCTACACCTTC. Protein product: CATSRDSKGNGYTF.

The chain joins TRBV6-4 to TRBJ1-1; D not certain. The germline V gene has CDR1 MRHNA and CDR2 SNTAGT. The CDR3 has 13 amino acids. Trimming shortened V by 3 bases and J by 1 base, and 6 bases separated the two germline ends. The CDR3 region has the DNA TGTGCCAGCAGTGAACTGGGGAACACTGAAGCTTTCTTT. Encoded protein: CASSELGNTEAFF.

In DNA form, the CDR3 reads TGCAGCGTTGAGGAATGGATTAATCAAGAGACCCAGTACTTC. Amino acids: CSVEEWINQETQYF. This rearrangement joins TRBV29-1 to TRBJ2-5; D is uncertain. The length of the CDR3 is 14 residues. CDR1 is SQVTM, CDR2 ANQGSEA, per germline. Between the trimmed V and J ends, which lost 3 bases and 2 bases, there was a span of 13 bases.

The CDR3 nucleotides are TGTGCCAGCAGCGTAGGGTTACAGGGCGAATCACCCCTCCACTTT. Translation: CASSVGLQGESPLHF. The chain carries TRBV9 and TRBJ1-6; the D gene is possibly TRBD1 (6 bases). Trimming stripped 0 bases from V and 10 bases from J, with 14 bases between. The CDR3 contains 15 residues. Germline values: CDR1 SGDLS, CDR2 YYNGEE.

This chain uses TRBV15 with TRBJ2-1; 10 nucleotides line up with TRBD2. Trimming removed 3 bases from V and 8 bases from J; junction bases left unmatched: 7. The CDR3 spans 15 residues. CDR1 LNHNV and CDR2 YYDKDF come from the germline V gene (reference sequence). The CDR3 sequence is CATSRDLAGEHEQFF. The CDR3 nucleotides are TGTGCCACCAGCAGGGACCTAGCGGGAGAGCATGAGCAGTTCTTC.

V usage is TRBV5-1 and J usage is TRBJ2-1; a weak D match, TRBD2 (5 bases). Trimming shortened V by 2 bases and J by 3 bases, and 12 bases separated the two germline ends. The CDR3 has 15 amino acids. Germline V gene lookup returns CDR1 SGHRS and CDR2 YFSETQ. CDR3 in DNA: TGCGCCAGCAGCTTCGGGCGGGCGAACTACAATGAGCAGTTCTTC. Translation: CASSFGRANYNEQFF.

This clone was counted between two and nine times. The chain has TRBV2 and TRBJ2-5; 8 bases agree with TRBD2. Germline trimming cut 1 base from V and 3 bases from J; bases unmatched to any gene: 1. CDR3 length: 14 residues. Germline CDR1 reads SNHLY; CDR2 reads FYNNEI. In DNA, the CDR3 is TGTGCCAGCAGTGAAGAGACTAGCGAAGAGACCCAGTACTTC. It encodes CASSEETSEETQYF.

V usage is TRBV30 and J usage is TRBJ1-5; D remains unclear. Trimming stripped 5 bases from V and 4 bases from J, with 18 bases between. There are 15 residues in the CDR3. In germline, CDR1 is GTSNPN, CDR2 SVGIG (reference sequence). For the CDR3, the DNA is TGTGCCTGGGCCCGAACGGCAGCCTTAAATCAGCCCCAGCATTTT. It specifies CAWARTAALNQPQHF.

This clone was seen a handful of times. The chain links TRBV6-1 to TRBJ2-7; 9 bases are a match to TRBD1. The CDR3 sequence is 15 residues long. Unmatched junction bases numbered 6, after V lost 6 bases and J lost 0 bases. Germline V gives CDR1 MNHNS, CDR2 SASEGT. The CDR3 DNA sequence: TGTGCCAGCAGATCGGGACAGGGAATCTCCTACGAGCAGTACTTC. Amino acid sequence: CASRSGQGISYEQYF.

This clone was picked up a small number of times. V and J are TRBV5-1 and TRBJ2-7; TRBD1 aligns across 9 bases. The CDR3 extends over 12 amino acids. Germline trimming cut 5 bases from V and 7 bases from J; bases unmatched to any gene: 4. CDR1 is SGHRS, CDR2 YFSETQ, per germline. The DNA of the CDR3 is TGCGCCAGCAGACAGGGGGCCAGAGAGCAGTACTTC. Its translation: CASRQGAREQYF.

The CDR3 spells CASSLDGGRDEQYF. CDR3 DNA: TGTGCCAGCAGCTTAGACGGCGGGAGGGACGAGCAGTACTTC. The chain carries TRBV7-2 and TRBJ2-7, with 9 positions matching TRBD2. The ends lost 1 base at V and 5 bases at J; junction bases unmatched: 3. CDR3 length: 14 residues. Per the germline V gene, CDR1 is SGHTA and CDR2 is FQGNSA.

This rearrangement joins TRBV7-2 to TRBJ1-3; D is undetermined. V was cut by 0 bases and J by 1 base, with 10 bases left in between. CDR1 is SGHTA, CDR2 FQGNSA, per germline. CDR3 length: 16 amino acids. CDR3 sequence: CASSLAIAGSGNTIYF. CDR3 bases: TGTGCCAGCAGCTTAGCGATCGCGGGGTCTGGAAACACCATATATTTT.